This TCR beta chain was captured in a study of T-cell reconstitution after alpha-beta-depleted transplantation in children. The CDR3 contains 13 residues. CDR1 is SQVTM and CDR2 is ANQGSEA in the germline V gene. With 5 bases removed from V and 4 bases from J, the gap between germline ends came to 14 bases. The authors prepared the TCRbeta library with unique molecular identifiers. TCRdb independently ran MiXCR on the PCR reads; one entry per CDR3 protein. Here the sample spans about 500,000 distinct CDR3 sequences, 30% to 35% being singletons. Here the sequenced sample was PBMCs from the stem cell graft donor, taken from the stem cell graft. The chain links TRBV29-1 to TRBJ1-2, with a weak D call TRBD1 (5 bases). This receptor was identified in a human donor who donated a stem cell graft to a child with aplastic anemia. The CDR3, as DNA: TGCAGCGTTCTTTGGCTGGGGGGCTATGGCTACACCTTC. This sequence encodes CSVLWLGGYGYTF.